The text below deals with one T cell receptor (beta chain). No antigen is known for it. Healthy people donating bone marrow made up the donors. These data originate in a study of cytomegalovirus exposure and HLA in healthy donors. Study as a whole: Earlier results showed 120 million or so unique TCR beta sequences derived from approximately 170 million T cells. Broader study findings: Researchers catalogued over 150 TCR beta chains as cytomegalovirus-associated.

V was shortened by 6 bases and J by 4 bases, with 9 bases between the two germline ends. The CDR3 length is 12 residues. In germline, CDR1 is MNHNS, CDR2 SASEGT. The PCR used 60 Vbeta and 13 Jbeta primers. Using immunoSEQ multiplex PCR, the repertoire was profiled, and TCRdb retains in-frame clones only, with some absent. The data hold 150,000 to 200,000 clones, with approximately 84% observed a single time. The sequence was collected from a man younger than 35 in good health and CMV-seronegative. The chain couples TRBV6-1 to TRBJ2-5; D uncertain. The material sequenced was PBMCs. DNA of the CDR3: TGTGCCAGCAGAACTCTATCAGAGACCCAGTACTTC. Translated, it gives CASRTLSETQYF.